The next 30 T cell receptor beta chains were all read from a single sample in a study of blood T cell repertoires in COVID-19. Data came from immunoSEQ multiplex PCR; TCRdb stores just in-frame clones and leaves some out. Altogether about 200,000 clones are present, approximately 86% being singletons, with the ten largest covering 3.5% to 4%. Sequencing was performed on PBMCs or T cells enriched from blood (not recorded which). Receptors originate from a middle-aged woman with acute COVID-19.

The chain couples TRBV19 to TRBJ1-5; D remains ambiguous. Germline CDR1 reads LNHDA; CDR2 reads SQIVND (reference sequence). Trimming removed 3 bases at V and 7 bases at J, with 13 bases between. The CDR3 totals 14 residues. DNA of the CDR3: TGTGCCAGTAGTATTTACGGGATTAACCAGCCCCAGCATTTT. It yields the protein CASSIYGINQPQHF.

The rearrangement joins TRBV10-2 to TRBJ2-3; possible D gene TRBD1, 6 bases. V was cut by 10 bases and J by 2 bases, with 19 bases left in between. CDR1 and CDR2 (germline): WSHSY, SAAADI. This CDR3 is 15 amino acids long. CDR3 loop: CATLAGAGLTDTQYF. The CDR3 DNA reads TGCGCCACCCTTGCAGGGGCAGGCCTCACAGATACGCAGTATTTT.

The gene calls are TRBV27 and TRBJ2-7; 7 bases align to TRBD2. With V trimmed by 2 bases and J by 0 bases, 4 bases remained unmatched. Germline CDR1 reads MNHEY; CDR2 reads SMNVEV (reference sequence). The CDR3 totals 15 residues. CDR3 in DNA: TGTGCCAGCAGTTTAGCGGGGGACCACTCCTACGAGCAGTACTTC. It codes for CASSLAGDHSYEQYF.

The genes are TRBV6-5 and TRBJ2-7; D gene unclear. The CDR3 sequence is 12 residues long. V was cut by 6 bases and J by 3 bases, with 9 bases left in between. The germline V gene encodes CDR1 MNHEY and CDR2 SVGAGI. Written as DNA, the CDR3 is TGTGCCAGCAGCTCTACAGACTACGAGCAGTACTTC. Translating it yields CASSSTDYEQYF.

CDR3 coding DNA: TGTGCCAGCAGTTCTGGGGGACAGGGTGACTATGGCTACACCTTC. As protein: CASSSGGQGDYGYTF. The chain recombines TRBV28 with TRBJ1-2, with 9 bases identical to TRBD1. The germline gives CDR1 MDHEN, CDR2 SYDVKM. The CDR3 spans 15 residues. Trimming cost V 4 bases and J 3 bases; bases outside gene matches: 6.

The gene calls are TRBV25-1 and TRBJ2-2; 7 bases line up with TRBD2. Germline CDR1 reads MGHDK; CDR2 reads SYGVNS. CDR3 length: 15 amino acids. J lost 6 bases, V lost 3 bases, and 7 bases had no gene match. The CDR3 loop reads CASSDPGGKAGELFF. The CDR3 DNA sequence: TGTGCCAGCAGTGACCCCGGGGGGAAGGCCGGGGAGCTGTTTTTT.

CDR3 sequence (DNA): TGTGCCAGCAGTGTTCCGGGACAAGTAGCCAAAAACATTCAGTACTTC. It translates to CASSVPGQVAKNIQYF. V usage is TRBV28 and J usage is TRBJ2-4; a weak D match, TRBD1 (6 bases). The CDR3 has 16 amino acids. Germline lookup yields CDR1 MDHEN and CDR2 SYDVKM. V was pared by 5 bases and J by 0 bases, with 14 bases between.

The chain carries TRBV13 and TRBJ1-1; 9 nucleotides align to TRBD1. Germline lookup yields CDR1 PRHDT and CDR2 FYEKMQ (reference sequence). The ends lost 5 bases at V and 4 bases at J; junction bases unmatched: 5. This CDR3 comprises 14 residues. CDR3 DNA: TGTGCCAGCAGCGGAGGGACAGGGCCCACTGAAGCTTTCTTT. This gives the protein CASSGGTGPTEAFF.

The chain uses TRBV6-4 and TRBJ2-2; the D is unclear. Germline V gene data show CDR1 as MRHNA and CDR2 as SNTAGT. CDR3 length: 13 amino acids. Trimming removed 5 bases at V and 0 bases at J, with 4 bases between. CDR3 sequence: CASSTTNTGELFF. The CDR3 coding sequence is TGTGCCAGCAGTACAACGAACACCGGGGAGCTGTTTTTT.

The chain recombines TRBV7-7 with TRBJ2-2, with a tentative D call TRBD1 (5 bases). Trimming shortened V by 1 base and J by 4 bases, and 19 bases separated the two germline ends. Germline assignment: CDR1 SSHAT and CDR2 FNYEAQ (reference sequence). This CDR3 region has 18 residues. The CDR3 coding sequence is TGTGCCAGCAGCTTAGAAATCGGACACCACCAATTCACCGGGGAGCTGTTTTTT. It specifies CASSLEIGHHQFTGELFF. The variable domain in full, with the rest retrieved from reference TRBV7-7 and TRBJ2-2, is GAGVSQSPRYKVTKRGQDVTLRCDPISSHATLYWYQQALGQGPEFLTYFNYEAQPDKSGLPSDRFSAERPEGSISTLTIQRTEQRDSAMYRCASSLEIGHHQFTGELFFGEGSRLTVL.

The chain employs TRBV14 and TRBJ2-5; D is perhaps TRBD2 (6 bases). The CDR3 has 16 amino acids. Trimming pared 4 bases from V and 4 bases from J, leaving 19 bases between. Germline V gene data show CDR1 as SGHDN and CDR2 as FVKESK. The CDR3 region has the DNA TGTGCCAGCAGCCTCTTGGGGCTTTGGGGACTAGAGACCCAGTACTTC. Residues: CASSLLGLWGLETQYF.

The rearrangement links TRBV3-1 (or the pseudogene TRBV3-2) to TRBJ1-3; weak D call: TRBD1 (5 bases). The germline gives CDR1 LGHDT, CDR2 YNNKEL (reference sequence). This CDR3 has 15 residues. V was cut by 3 bases and J by 0 bases, with 9 bases left in between. The CDR3 here is CASSQGRASGNTIYF. DNA for the CDR3: TGTGCCAGCAGCCAGGGCAGGGCCTCTGGAAACACCATATATTTT.

V and J are TRBV6-6 and TRBJ1-3; 9 bases match TRBD1. J was trimmed by 4 bases and V by 7 bases; bases with no gene match: 8. The CDR3 loop spans 15 amino acids. Per the germline V gene, CDR1 is MNHNY and CDR2 is SVGAGI (reference sequence). Here the CDR3 reads CASNLGGTGGNTIYF. CDR3 nucleotide sequence: TGTGCCAGCAATTTGGGCGGGACAGGGGGAAACACCATATATTTT.

CDR3 region: CASREAGVVHNEQFF. Here the CDR3 DNA reads TGTGCCAGCAGAGAAGCGGGAGTGGTCCACAATGAGCAGTTCTTC. The genes are TRBV27 and TRBJ2-1; 8 nucleotides agree with TRBD2. From germline, CDR1 is MNHEY and CDR2 SMNVEV (reference sequence). This CDR3 region has 15 residues. Trimming cost V 6 bases and J 5 bases; bases outside gene matches: 9.

This clone has more than one count but fewer than ten. This chain connects TRBV7-9 to TRBJ2-7; 9 bases map to TRBD2. Germline V CDR1 and CDR2: SEHNR, FQNEAQ (reference sequence). There are 13 residues in the CDR3. With 11 bases clipped from V and 5 bases from J, the junction kept 10 bases outside the gene matches. The CDR3, as DNA: TGTGCCTCCGGGCGGGAGGGCCCACACGAGCAGTACTTC. Amino acid sequence: CASGREGPHEQYF.

The V and J genes are TRBV4-1 and TRBJ2-7; D may be TRBD2 (5 bases). Trimming took off 1 base at V and 6 bases at J, with 16 bases between the two ends. The CDR3 contains 15 residues. Germline V gene data show CDR1 as MGHRA and CDR2 as YSYEKL. The CDR3 spells CASSQVAGGPFEQYF. The CDR3 coding sequence is TGCGCCAGCAGCCAAGTGGCGGGCGGGCCTTTCGAGCAGTACTTC.

This chain uses TRBV2 with TRBJ2-7, with D perhaps matching TRBD1 (6 bases). The CDR3 length is 14 residues. V was trimmed by 6 bases and J by 0 bases, leaving 12 bases between them. Germline assignment: CDR1 SNHLY and CDR2 FYNNEI. The CDR3 sequence is CASRERDTSYEQYF. CDR3 nucleotides: TGTGCCAGCAGGGAACGGGACACCTCCTACGAGCAGTACTTC.

V and J are TRBV13 and TRBJ2-3; the D is unclear. The CDR3 has 13 amino acids. Germline V CDR1 and CDR2: PRHDT, FYEKMQ (reference sequence). Trimming cost V 3 bases and J 0 bases, with 4 bases left between them. This CDR3 reads CASSLRSTDTQYF. CDR3 coding DNA: TGTGCCAGCAGCTTGCGTAGCACAGATACGCAGTATTTT.

V usage is TRBV9 and J usage is TRBJ2-5; 8 nucleotides line up with TRBD2. From germline, CDR1 is SGDLS and CDR2 YYNGEE. This CDR3 spans 15 amino acids. V shed 4 bases and J 7 bases; nucleotides not matched to a gene: 12. The CDR3 DNA follows: TGTGCCAGCAGCCCTAATAGCGGGACAAAGGTGACCCAGTACTTC. The encoded protein is CASSPNSGTKVTQYF. Full variable domain (missing parts from reference TRBV9 and TRBJ2-5): DSGVTQTPKHLITATGQRVTLRCSPRSGDLSVYWYQQSLDQGLQFLIQYYNGEERAKGNILERFSAQQFPDLHSELNLSSLELGDSALYFCASSPNSGTKVTQYFGPGTRLLVL.

This chain connects TRBV4-2 to TRBJ1-5; TRBD1 matches 10 bases. The germline V gene has CDR1 LGHNA and CDR2 YNFKEQ. CDR3 length: 16 amino acids. With V trimmed by 1 base and J by 4 bases, 4 bases remained unmatched. The CDR3 sequence: CASSQGQGASNQPQHF. For the CDR3, the DNA is TGTGCCAGCAGCCAAGGACAGGGGGCATCGAATCAGCCCCAGCATTTT.

The rearrangement uses TRBV4-1 and TRBJ2-2; TRBD2 agrees at 8 bases. The CDR3 loop spans 16 amino acids. In germline, CDR1 is MGHRA, CDR2 YSYEKL. With V trimmed by 4 bases and J by 4 bases, 8 bases remained unmatched. The DNA of the CDR3 is TGCGCCAGCAGCCCTCGGCCCGGGGGGGTCACCGGGGAGCTGTTTTTT. It codes for CASSPRPGGVTGELFF.

The chain carries TRBV28 and TRBJ1-1, with D maybe TRBD1 (6 bases). The ends were cut back, 4 bases at V and 5 bases at J, with 20 bases in the middle. CDR1 MDHEN and CDR2 SYDVKM come from the germline V gene. The CDR3 has 16 amino acids. The CDR3: CASSSNLQGSFTEAFF. CDR3 nucleotide sequence: TGTGCCAGCAGTTCGAATTTACAGGGATCATTTACTGAAGCTTTCTTT.

In DNA form, the CDR3 reads TGTGCCAGTAGTGCCCGGACAGTTGTCTCTGGAAACACCATATATTTT. This codes for CASSARTVVSGNTIYF. The V and J genes are TRBV19 and TRBJ1-3, with a possible D match to TRBD1 (6 bases). CDR3 length: 16 residues. Per germline, CDR1 LNHDA and CDR2 SQIVND (reference sequence). V lost 5 bases and J lost 0, with 14 bases in between. Looking up the rest from reference TRBV19 and TRBJ1-3 gives the full variable domain: DGGITQSPKYLFRKEGQNVTLSCEQNLNHDAMYWYRQDPGQGLRLIYYSQIVNDFQKGDIAEGYSVSREKKESFPLTVTSAQKNPTAFYLCASSARTVVSGNTIYFGEGSWLTVV.

This chain's CDR3 is CASSVDRGNSPLHF. DNA of the CDR3: TGTGCCAGCAGTGTTGACAGGGGAAATTCACCCCTCCACTTT. V and J are TRBV25-1 and TRBJ1-6; TRBD1 matches at 8 bases. Trimming at V came to 4 bases and at J to 7 bases, leaving 3 bases not matched to a gene. The CDR3 is 14 amino acids. Looked up from germline, CDR1 is MGHDK and CDR2 is SYGVNS.

The chain is built from TRBV27 and TRBJ1-1; possible D gene TRBD1, 5 bases. Per the germline V gene, CDR1 is MNHEY and CDR2 is SMNVEV (reference sequence). There are 15 residues in the CDR3. V was clipped by 8 bases and J by 0 bases, with 16 bases between them. In DNA form, the CDR3 reads TGTGCCAGCTGGATTAATGACAGATTGAACACTGAAGCTTTCTTT. This translates into CASWINDRLNTEAFF.

The gene calls are TRBV7-8 and TRBJ2-1, with TRBD2 matching 7 bases. Germline lookup yields CDR1 SGHVS and CDR2 FQNEAQ. The V segment lost 2 bases and the J segment 7 bases; nucleotides outside the gene matches: 8. The CDR3 length is 15 residues. The chain's CDR3 is CASSLFTSEGNEQFF. The DNA for the CDR3 is TGTGCCAGCAGCTTATTTACTAGCGAGGGGAATGAGCAGTTCTTC.

The V gene is TRBV27, the J gene TRBJ1-5; 7 nucleotides line up with TRBD1. From germline, CDR1 is MNHEY and CDR2 SMNVEV (reference sequence). The CDR3 totals 15 residues. The J segment lost 0 bases and the V segment lost 6 bases, leaving 5 bases of the junction unmatched. The CDR3 sequence is CASRRDRASNQPQHF. The DNA for the CDR3 is TGTGCCAGCAGACGCGACAGGGCTAGCAATCAGCCCCAGCATTTT.

The V call is TRBV2, the J call TRBJ1-2, with D perhaps matching TRBD1 (6 bases). Per germline, CDR1 SNHLY and CDR2 FYNNEI. Between the trimmed V and J ends, which lost 6 bases and 2 bases, there was a span of 16 bases. CDR3 length equals 15 residues. The DNA of the CDR3 is TGTGCCAGCAGGGTTGGGGGCCCGCTAAACTATGGCTACACCTTC. Residues: CASRVGGPLNYGYTF.

The chain recombines TRBV6-2 or TRBV6-3 with TRBJ1-1; D is possibly TRBD1 (6 bases). Germline CDR1 reads MNHEY; CDR2 reads SVGEGT. The CDR3 has 16 residues. The V end was cut by 4 bases, the J end by 7 bases, with 22 bases between. The DNA for the CDR3 is TGTGCCAGCAGTTTTAGGGGTTTTAGGACAGAGAGTGAAGCTTTCTTT. This translates into CASSFRGFRTESEAFF.

In its sample, this clone was seen once. V usage is TRBV4-1 and J usage is TRBJ1-2, with TRBD1 identical over 7 bases. From germline, CDR1 is MGHRA and CDR2 YSYEKL. The CDR3 length is 14 residues. The J segment lost 3 bases and the V segment lost 2 bases, leaving 3 bases of the junction unmatched. CDR3 amino acids: CASSQPGQHYGYTF. The CDR3 coding sequence is TGCGCCAGCAGCCAACCGGGACAGCACTATGGCTACACCTTC.